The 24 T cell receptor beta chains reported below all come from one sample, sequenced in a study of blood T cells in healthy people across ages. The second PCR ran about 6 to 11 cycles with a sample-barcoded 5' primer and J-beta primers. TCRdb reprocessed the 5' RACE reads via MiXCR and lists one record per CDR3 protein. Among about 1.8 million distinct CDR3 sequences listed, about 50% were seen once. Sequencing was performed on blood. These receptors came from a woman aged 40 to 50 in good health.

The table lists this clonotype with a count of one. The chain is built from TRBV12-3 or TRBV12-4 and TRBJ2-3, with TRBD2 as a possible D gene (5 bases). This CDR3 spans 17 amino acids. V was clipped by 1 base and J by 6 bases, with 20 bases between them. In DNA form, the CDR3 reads TGTGCCAGCAGTTTAGGCCGACTAACGTCTCGAGGGGATACGCAGTATTTT. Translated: CASSLGRLTSRGDTQYF.

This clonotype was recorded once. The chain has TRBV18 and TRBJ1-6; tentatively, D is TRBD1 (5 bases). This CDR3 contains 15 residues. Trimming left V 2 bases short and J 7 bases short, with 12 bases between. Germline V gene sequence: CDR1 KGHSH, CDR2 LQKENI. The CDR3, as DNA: TGTGCCAGCTCACCATCTGAGGGGCGCAATTCACCCCTCCACTTT. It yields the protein CASSPSEGRNSPLHF.

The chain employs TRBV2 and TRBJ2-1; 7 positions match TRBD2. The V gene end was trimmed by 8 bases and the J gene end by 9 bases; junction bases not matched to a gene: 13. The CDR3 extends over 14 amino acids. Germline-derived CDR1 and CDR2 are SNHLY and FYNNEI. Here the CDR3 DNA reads TGTGCCAGCCCACGCGGGGGAGGAATATCTGAGCAGTTCTTC. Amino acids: CASPRGGGISEQFF.

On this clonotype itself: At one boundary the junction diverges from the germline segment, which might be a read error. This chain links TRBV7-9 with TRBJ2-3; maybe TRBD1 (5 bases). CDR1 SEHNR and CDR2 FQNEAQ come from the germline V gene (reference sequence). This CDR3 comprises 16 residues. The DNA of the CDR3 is TGTGCCAGCAGCCCCCGGAAGGGGCTACACACAGCTACGCAGTATTTT. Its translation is CASSPRKGLHTATQYF.

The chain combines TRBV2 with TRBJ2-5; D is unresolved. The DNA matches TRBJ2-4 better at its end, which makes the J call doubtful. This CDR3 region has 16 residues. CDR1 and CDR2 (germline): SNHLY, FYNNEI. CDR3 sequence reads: CASSEARGPLQNIQYF. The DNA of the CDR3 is TGTGCCAGCAGTGAAGCAAGAGGTCCACTACAGAACATTCAGTACTTC.

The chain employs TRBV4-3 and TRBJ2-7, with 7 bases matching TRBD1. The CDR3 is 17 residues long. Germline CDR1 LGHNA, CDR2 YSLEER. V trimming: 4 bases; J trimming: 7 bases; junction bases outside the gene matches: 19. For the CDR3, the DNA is TGCGCCAGCAGCCCCCGTGGAGCACGGCAGGGGGTGAGAGAGCAGTACTTC. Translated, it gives CASSPRGARQGVREQYF.

The CDR3 here is CASSPDPRTSSEETQYF. In DNA form, the CDR3 reads TGTGCCAGCAGCCCTGACCCCCGGACTAGCTCGGAAGAGACCCAGTACTTC. This rearrangement joins TRBV7-3 to TRBJ2-5; 8 nucleotides align to TRBD2. The CDR3 has 17 amino acids. Per germline, CDR1 SGHTA and CDR2 FQGTGA. V lost 5 bases and J lost 3; bases outside the gene matches: 14.

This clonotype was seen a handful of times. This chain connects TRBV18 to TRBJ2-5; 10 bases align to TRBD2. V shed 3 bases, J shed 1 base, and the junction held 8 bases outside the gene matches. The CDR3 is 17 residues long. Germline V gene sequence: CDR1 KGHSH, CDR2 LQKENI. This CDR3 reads CASSPSALAGFQETQYF. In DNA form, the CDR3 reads TGTGCCAGCTCACCGTCGGCACTAGCGGGGTTCCAAGAGACCCAGTACTTC.

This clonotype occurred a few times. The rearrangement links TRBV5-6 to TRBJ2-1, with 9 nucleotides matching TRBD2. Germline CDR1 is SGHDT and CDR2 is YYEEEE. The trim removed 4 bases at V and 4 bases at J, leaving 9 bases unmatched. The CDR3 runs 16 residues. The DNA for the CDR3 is TGTGCCAGCAGCGTCGGAAGGCGGGGGGGATACAATGAGCAGTTCTTC. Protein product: CASSVGRRGGYNEQFF. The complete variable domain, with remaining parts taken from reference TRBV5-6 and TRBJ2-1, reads DAGVTQSPTHLIKTRGQQVTLRCSPKSGHDTVSWYQQALGQGPQFIFQYYEEEERQRGNFPDRFSGHQFPNYSSELNVNALLLGDSALYLCASSVGRRGGYNEQFFGPGTRLTVL.

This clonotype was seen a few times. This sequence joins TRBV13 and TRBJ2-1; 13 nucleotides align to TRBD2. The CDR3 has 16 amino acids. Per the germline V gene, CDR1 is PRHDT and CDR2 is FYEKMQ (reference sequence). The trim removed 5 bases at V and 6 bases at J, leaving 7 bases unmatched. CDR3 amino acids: CASSPRLAGGVNEQFF. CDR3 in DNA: TGTGCCAGCAGCCCCCGACTAGCGGGGGGCGTCAATGAGCAGTTCTTC.

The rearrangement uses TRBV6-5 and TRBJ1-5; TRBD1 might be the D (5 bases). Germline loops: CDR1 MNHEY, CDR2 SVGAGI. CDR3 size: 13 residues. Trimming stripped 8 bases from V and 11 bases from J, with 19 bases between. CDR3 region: CASSRGWGRAQHF. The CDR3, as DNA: TGTGCCAGCTCCCGGGGTTGGGGCAGGGCCCAGCATTTT.

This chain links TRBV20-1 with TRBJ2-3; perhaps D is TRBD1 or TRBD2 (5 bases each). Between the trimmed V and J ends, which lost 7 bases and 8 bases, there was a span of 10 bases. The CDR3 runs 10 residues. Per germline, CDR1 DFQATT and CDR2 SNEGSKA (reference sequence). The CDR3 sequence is CSVGRGTQYF. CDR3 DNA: TGCAGTGTGGGACGCGGTACGCAGTATTTT.

The CDR3 spells CASSEEQNSPLHF. The DNA of the CDR3 is TGTGCCAGCAGTGAAGAGCAAAATTCACCCCTCCACTTT. This chain connects TRBV2 to TRBJ1-6, with D unresolved. V gave up 1 base and J gave up 7 bases, with 5 bases separating them. Germline CDR1 SNHLY, CDR2 FYNNEI. The CDR3 consists of 13 residues.

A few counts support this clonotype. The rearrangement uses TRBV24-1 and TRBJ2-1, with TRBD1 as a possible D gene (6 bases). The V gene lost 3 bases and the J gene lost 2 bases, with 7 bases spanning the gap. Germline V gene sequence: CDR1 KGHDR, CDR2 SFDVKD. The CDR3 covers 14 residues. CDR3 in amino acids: CATSDGQPYNEQFF. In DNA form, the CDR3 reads TGTGCCACCAGTGATGGACAGCCCTACAATGAGCAGTTCTTC.

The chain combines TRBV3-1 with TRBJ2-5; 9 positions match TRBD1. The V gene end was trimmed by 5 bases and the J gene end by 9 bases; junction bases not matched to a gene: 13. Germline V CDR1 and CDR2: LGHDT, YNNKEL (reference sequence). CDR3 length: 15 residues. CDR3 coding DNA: TGTGCCAGCAGCACCCGGGACAGGGCACAGGGGGCCCAGTACTTC. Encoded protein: CASSTRDRAQGAQYF.

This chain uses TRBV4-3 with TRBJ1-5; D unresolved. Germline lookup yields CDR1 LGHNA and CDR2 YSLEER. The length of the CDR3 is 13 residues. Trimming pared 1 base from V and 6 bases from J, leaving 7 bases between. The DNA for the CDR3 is TGCGCCAGCAGCCAAGCGTCTGGTCAGCCCCAGCATTTT. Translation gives CASSQASGQPQHF.

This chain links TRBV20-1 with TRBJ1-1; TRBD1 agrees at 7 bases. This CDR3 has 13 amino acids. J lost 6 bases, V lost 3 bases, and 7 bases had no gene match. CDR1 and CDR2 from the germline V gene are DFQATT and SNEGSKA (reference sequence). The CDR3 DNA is TGCAGTGCTAGTGACAGGGTGGGTGCTGAAGCTTTCTTT. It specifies CSASDRVGAEAFF.

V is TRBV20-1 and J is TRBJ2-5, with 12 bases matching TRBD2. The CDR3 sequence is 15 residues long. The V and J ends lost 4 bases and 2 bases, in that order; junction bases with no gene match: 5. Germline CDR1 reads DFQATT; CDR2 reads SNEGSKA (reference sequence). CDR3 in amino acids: CSATTSGGSQETQYF. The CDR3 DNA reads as TGCAGTGCTACGACTAGCGGGGGCTCTCAAGAGACCCAGTACTTC.

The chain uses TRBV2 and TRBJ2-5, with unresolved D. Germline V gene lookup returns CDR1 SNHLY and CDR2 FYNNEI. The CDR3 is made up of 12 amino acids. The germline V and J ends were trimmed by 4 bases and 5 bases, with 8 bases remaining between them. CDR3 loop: CASSVQGETQYF. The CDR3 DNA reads TGTGCCAGCAGTGTCCAAGGGGAGACCCAGTACTTC.

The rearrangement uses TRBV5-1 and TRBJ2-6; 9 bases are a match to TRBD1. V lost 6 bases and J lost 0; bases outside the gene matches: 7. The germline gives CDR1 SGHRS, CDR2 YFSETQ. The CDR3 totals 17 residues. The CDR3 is CASTWDRALSGANVLTF. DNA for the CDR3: TGCGCCAGCACCTGGGACAGGGCTCTCTCTGGGGCCAACGTCCTGACTTTC.

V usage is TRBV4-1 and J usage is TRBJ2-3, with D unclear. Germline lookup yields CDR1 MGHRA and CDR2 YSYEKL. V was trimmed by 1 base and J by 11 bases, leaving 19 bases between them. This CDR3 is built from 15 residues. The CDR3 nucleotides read TGCGCCAGCAGCCAAGGACTCTCCGTCCTGGTCATGCAGTATTTT. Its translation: CASSQGLSVLVMQYF.

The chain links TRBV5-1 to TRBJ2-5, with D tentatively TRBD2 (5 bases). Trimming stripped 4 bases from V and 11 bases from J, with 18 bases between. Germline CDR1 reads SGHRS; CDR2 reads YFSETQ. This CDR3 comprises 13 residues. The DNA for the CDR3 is TGCGCCAGCAGCAGGGTAGGGAGCAATGAGCAGTACTTC. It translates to CASSRVGSNEQYF.

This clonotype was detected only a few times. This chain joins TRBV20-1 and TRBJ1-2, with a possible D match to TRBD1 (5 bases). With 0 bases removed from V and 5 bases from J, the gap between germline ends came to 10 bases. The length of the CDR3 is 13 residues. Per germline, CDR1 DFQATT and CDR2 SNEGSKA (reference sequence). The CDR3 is CSARDGTGYGYTF. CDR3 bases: TGCAGTGCTAGAGATGGGACGGGGTATGGCTACACCTTC.

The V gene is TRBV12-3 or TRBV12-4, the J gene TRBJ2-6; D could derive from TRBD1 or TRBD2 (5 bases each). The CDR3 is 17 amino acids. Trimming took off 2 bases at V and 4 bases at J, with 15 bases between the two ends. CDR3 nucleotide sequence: TGTGCCAGCAGTTTAAGGCGCCTTGAGGGGGGGGCCAACGTCCTGACTTTC. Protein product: CASSLRRLEGGANVLTF.